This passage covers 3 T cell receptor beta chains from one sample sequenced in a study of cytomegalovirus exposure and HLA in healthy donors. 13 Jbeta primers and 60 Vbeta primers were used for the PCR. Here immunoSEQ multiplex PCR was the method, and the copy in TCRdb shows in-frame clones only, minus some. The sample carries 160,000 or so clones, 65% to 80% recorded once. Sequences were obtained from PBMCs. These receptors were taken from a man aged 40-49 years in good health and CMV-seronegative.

The CDR3: CASSQTAFYNEQFF. CDR3 nucleotides: TGCGCCAGCAGCCAGACAGCCTTCTACAATGAGCAGTTCTTC. The chain employs TRBV5-1 and TRBJ2-1, with D tentatively TRBD1 (5 bases). Per germline, CDR1 SGHRS and CDR2 YFSETQ. V gave up 4 bases and J gave up 3 bases, with 11 bases separating them. This CDR3 has 14 residues.

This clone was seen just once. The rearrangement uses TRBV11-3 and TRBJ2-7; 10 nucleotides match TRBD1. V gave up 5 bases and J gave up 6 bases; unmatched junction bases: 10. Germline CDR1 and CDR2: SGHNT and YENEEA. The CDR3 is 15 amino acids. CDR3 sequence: CASSPGTGVGSEQYF. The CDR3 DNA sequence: TGTGCCAGCAGCCCCGGGACAGGGGTAGGTAGCGAGCAGTACTTC. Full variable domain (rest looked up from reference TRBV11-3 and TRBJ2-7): EAGVVQSPRYKIIEKKQPVAFWCNPISGHNTLYWYLQNLGQGPELLIRYENEEAVDDSQLPKDRFSAERLKGVDSTLKIQPAELGDSAVYLCASSPGTGVGSEQYFGPGTRLTVT.

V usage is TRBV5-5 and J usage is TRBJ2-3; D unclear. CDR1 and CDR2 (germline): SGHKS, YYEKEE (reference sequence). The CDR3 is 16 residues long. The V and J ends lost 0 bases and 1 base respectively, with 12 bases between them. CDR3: CASSLEPRPRTDTQYF. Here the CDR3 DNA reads TGTGCCAGCAGCTTGGAGCCCAGGCCTCGCACAGATACGCAGTATTTT.